This T cell receptor beta chain was captured in a study of monozygotic twins with inflammatory bowel disease. TCRdb derives one entry per CDR3 protein from the 5' RACE reads, leaving out DNA. This sample's table has 160,000 or so distinct CDR3 sequences. This CDR3 has 13 residues. The TCR sequence derives from a human donor with ulcerative colitis or Crohn's disease, or a healthy co-twin of an affected twin (not recorded which). V usage is TRBV12-3 or TRBV12-4 and J usage is TRBJ2-7. The sequenced material came from blood. Here the CDR3 reads CASSFGETYEQYF.